This T cell receptor beta chain was found in a study of blood T cell repertoires in COVID-19. Study context: Whether acute or convalescent, the COVID-19 samples came from the United States, Italy and Spain. Sample material is recorded as cDNA or gDNA derived from T cells, B-cell-depleted T cells, or PBMCs.

The CDR3 runs to 16 residues. Germline CDR1 reads MGHDK; CDR2 reads SYGVNS. V shed 2 bases, J shed 6 bases, and the junction held 7 bases outside the gene matches. Methods used by the authors: Using reference gene primer amplification, nucleated cell counts were estimated. Sequencing used immunoSEQ multiplex PCR; TCRdb keeps in-frame clones, though not all of them. V and J calls and clone size are those listed in that table; D and trimming were worked out from the DNA. The sample consists of under 450,000 clones, over 75% of them appearing once. The J gene is TRBJ2-2, the V gene TRBV25-1; 9 positions agree with TRBD2. The sequenced sample consisted of peripheral blood. The TCR comes from a middle-aged woman with COVID-19, enrolled during active disease. The CDR3 loop reads CASSEASGGFAGELFF. CDR3 coding DNA: TGTGCCAGCAGTGAAGCCAGCGGGGGGTTCGCCGGGGAGCTGTTTTTT.